Each of the 16 T cell receptor beta chains below was sequenced from the same sample in a study of T-cell memory formation after mild COVID-19. TCRdb re-derived calls from the 5' RACE reads in MiXCR, one entry per CDR3 protein. The repertoire holds 530,000 or so distinct CDR3 sequences, with 17% as singletons. The sequencing input was PBMCs or a T cell subset sorted from them (not recorded which). These receptors were obtained from an adult woman who had mild COVID-19 (a few samples of this study predate the infection). Cell type and time point are not known.

In its sample, this clonotype was seen a few times. This sequence joins TRBV19 and TRBJ1-1; D call uncertain. V gave up 7 bases and J gave up 0 bases, with 21 bases separating them. This CDR3 has 17 amino acids. CDR1 and CDR2 from the germline V gene are LNHDA and SQIVND (reference sequence). The CDR3 nucleotides are TGTGCCAGTAAATCCGCCGCAGGTCGAATAATGAACACTGAAGCTTTCTTT. This codes for CASKSAAGRIMNTEAFF.

This clonotype was detected a few times. The chain recombines TRBV30 with TRBJ2-1; 10 bases align to TRBD2. Germline CDR1 and CDR2: GTSNPN and SVGIG (reference sequence). J was trimmed by 2 bases and V by 1 base; bases with no gene match: 8. The CDR3 has 17 amino acids. CDR3 nucleotides: TGTGCCTGGAGTGCGGCTAGCGGGAGAGGAACCTACAATGAGCAGTTCTTC. Its translation: CAWSAASGRGTYNEQFF.

The chain carries TRBV6-2 or TRBV6-3 and TRBJ2-3; D ambiguous. The CDR3 totals 15 residues. Germline lookup yields CDR1 MNHEY and CDR2 SVGEGT. V lost 2 bases and J lost 0, with 9 bases in between. In DNA form, the CDR3 reads TGTGCCAGCAGTTACGCCGGCCGGAGCACAGATACGCAGTATTTT. Translating it yields CASSYAGRSTDTQYF.

This clonotype showed up many times. The chain joins TRBV4-3 to TRBJ2-1, with 13 bases fitting TRBD2. The CDR3 covers 17 residues. Trimming took 0 bases from V and 7 from J; bases not matched to a gene: 6. Germline CDR1 reads LGHNA; CDR2 reads YSLEER. The DNA for the CDR3 is TGCGCCAGCAGCCAAGATTGGGGGACTAGCGGGACGAATGAGCAGTTCTTC. Its protein product is CASSQDWGTSGTNEQFF.

This clonotype has more than one count but fewer than ten. The chain joins TRBV9 to TRBJ2-5; D is ambiguous. Germline V CDR1 and CDR2: SGDLS, YYNGEE. Trimming took 4 bases from V and 4 from J, leaving 17 bases between them. This CDR3 is 15 amino acids long. The CDR3: CASSHSAENGETQYF. The CDR3 nucleotides are TGTGCCAGCAGCCACTCCGCGGAGAACGGAGAGACCCAGTACTTC.

This clonotype showed up many times. The chain recombines TRBV20-1 with TRBJ1-1; D call uncertain. CDR3 size: 11 residues. Trimming cost V 5 bases and J 10 bases, with 14 bases left between them. The V gene's germline CDR1 is DFQATT and CDR2 SNEGSKA (reference sequence). CDR3 coding DNA: TGCAGTGCTGAACGGGGTGCGGGAGCTTTCTTT. Amino acid sequence: CSAERGAGAFF.

The J gene is TRBJ1-2, the V gene TRBV5-6; D remains unclear. Germline assignment: CDR1 SGHDT and CDR2 YYEEEE. The ends were cut back, 1 base at V and 3 bases at J, with 10 bases in the middle. This CDR3 is built from 14 residues. The DNA for the CDR3 is TGTGCCAGCAGCTTGCCTAACTCTCACTATGGCTACACCTTC. This codes for CASSLPNSHYGYTF.

The V gene is TRBV5-1, the J gene TRBJ2-3; 9 positions agree with TRBD2. The CDR3 contains 16 residues. The germline V gene encodes CDR1 SGHRS and CDR2 YFSETQ. With 0 bases clipped from V and 3 bases from J, the junction kept 5 bases outside the gene matches. In nucleotides, the CDR3 is TGCGCCAGCAGCTTGGCTCTAGCGGGGAGGACAGATACGCAGTATTTT. This codes for CASSLALAGRTDTQYF.

The CDR3 DNA reads as TGTGCTAGTGGCCTGCAGGAGATCTTGGATGAGCAGTTCTTC. It is translated as CASGLQEILDEQFF. This chain links TRBV12-5 with TRBJ2-1; unclear D gene. CDR1 and CDR2 (germline): LGHNT, FRNRAP. V was shortened by 6 bases and J by 8 bases, with 17 bases between the two germline ends. The CDR3 is made up of 14 amino acids.

V is TRBV29-1 and J is TRBJ2-5; a possible D gene is TRBD2 (6 bases). Germline values: CDR1 SQVTM, CDR2 ANQGSEA. Trimming left V 3 bases short and J 3 bases short, with 11 bases between. This CDR3 comprises 13 residues. CDR3 amino acids: CSVDAGTEETQYF. Here the CDR3 DNA reads TGCAGCGTTGATGCCGGGACTGAAGAGACCCAGTACTTC.

The chain has TRBV12-3 or TRBV12-4 and TRBJ2-3; TRBD1 aligns across 10 bases. The CDR3 runs to 16 residues. V lost 5 bases to trimming and J lost 6 bases; unmatched junction nucleotides: 11. The DNA of the CDR3 is TGTGCCAGCAGTCTGTTAACGGGGACAGGGGCCGATACGCAGTATTTT. As protein: CASSLLTGTGADTQYF.

The genes are TRBV27 and TRBJ1-4, with a weak D call TRBD1 (6 bases). The CDR3 runs to 15 residues. V shed 5 bases and J shed 2 bases, with 12 bases lying between them. Germline CDR1 MNHEY, CDR2 SMNVEV (reference sequence). The CDR3 spells CASSEDSRTNEKLFF. CDR3 coding DNA: TGTGCCAGCAGTGAGGACAGTCGGACTAATGAAAAACTGTTTTTT.

This clonotype has just a few counts. The V call is TRBV5-5, the J call TRBJ1-1; TRBD1 matches at 7 bases. The V gene end was trimmed by 6 bases and the J gene end by 2 bases; junction bases not matched to a gene: 16. This CDR3 is 17 amino acids long. CDR1 is SGHKS, CDR2 YYEKEE, per germline (reference sequence). The DNA for the CDR3 is TGTGCCAGCACCCGGTACGGGACAGCTGGCTTTAACACTGAAGCTTTCTTT. This encodes CASTRYGTAGFNTEAFF.

The chain employs TRBV20-1 and TRBJ2-1; 11 nucleotides line up with TRBD2. This CDR3 spans 14 amino acids. Germline values: CDR1 DFQATT, CDR2 SNEGSKA (reference sequence). V was pared by 8 bases and J by 4 bases, with 7 bases of the junction left unmatched. The CDR3 loop is CSTESSGRYNEQFF. For the CDR3, the DNA is TGCAGTACAGAGTCTAGCGGGAGGTACAATGAGCAGTTCTTC.

V and J are TRBV7-9 and TRBJ2-4, with D maybe TRBD1 (6 bases). Germline CDR1 reads SEHNR; CDR2 reads FQNEAQ (reference sequence). V lost 0 bases to trimming and J lost 9 bases, with 12 bases between them. CDR3 length: 14 residues. Here the CDR3 DNA reads TGTGCCAGCAGCTTAGCGGCAGGGGCTGGCATTCAGTACTTC. Residues: CASSLAAGAGIQYF.

This clonotype was observed a handful of times. The chain carries TRBV12-3 or TRBV12-4 and TRBJ2-2; a weak D match, TRBD2 (6 bases). V shed 0 bases and J shed 1 base, with 9 bases lying between them. The CDR3 loop spans 16 amino acids. The CDR3 spells CASSLAGAGNTGELFF. The CDR3 bases are TGTGCCAGCAGTTTAGCGGGAGCGGGGAACACCGGGGAGCTGTTTTTT.